This T cell receptor beta chain came from a study of blood T cell repertoires in COVID-19. As for the study in general: Samples came from the United States, Italy and Spain, spanning acute and convalescent COVID-19. The analysed material was cDNA or gDNA that came from T cells, B-cell-depleted T cells, or PBMCs.

Unmatched junction bases numbered 2, after V lost 0 bases and J lost 3 bases. This CDR3 has 14 residues. The germline V gene has CDR1 SGHTS and CDR2 YDEGEE. Per the original methods: Reference gene primer amplification yielded estimated nucleated cell counts. Generated by immunoSEQ multiplex PCR, the TCRdb table keeps only in-frame clones and is missing some. V, J and clone size are taken as reported in that table, and D and trimming were inferred from the DNA itself. The profile shows 150,000 to 200,000 clones, 90% to 95% of them singletons. Source material: peripheral blood. This clonotype was sampled from a woman aged 55-69 years with COVID-19, enrolled during active disease. The V call is TRBV5-8, the J call TRBJ2-7; 8 positions agree with TRBD1. The CDR3 DNA follows: TGTGCCAGCAGCTTGGACAGGGGGGACTACGAGCAGTACTTC. Protein: CASSLDRGDYEQYF.